The T cell receptor (beta chain) described here comes from a study of CD8+CD57+ T cells in acquired aplastic anemia. Study-wide background: The sorted CD4+ and CD8+ cells yielded an average about 3.3 ug of DNA.

This clonotype was seen many times. TCR beta VDJ and CDR3 profiling used genomic DNA as template. TCRdb ran MiXCR on the reads and lists one entry per CDR3 protein. This table has 190,000 or so distinct CDR3 sequences, under 50% appearing once. Selection for sequencing was limited to patients who had shown CD8+CD57+ cell expansion by flow cytometry. Germline V gene sequence: CDR1 SGHRS, CDR2 YFSETQ. V shed 0 bases, J shed 8 bases, and the junction held 5 bases outside the gene matches. The CDR3 contains 15 residues. This receptor was obtained from a human donor with aplastic anemia. The specimen was sorted CD4+, CD8+, or CD8+CD57+ T cells (not recorded which) from PBMCs. The rearrangement uses TRBV5-1 and TRBJ1-6, with TRBD1 matching 7 bases. This CDR3 reads CASSLEAGGDSPLHF. Written as DNA, the CDR3 is TGCGCCAGCAGCTTGGAGGCAGGGGGGGATTCACCCCTCCACTTT.